Listed here is a single TCR beta chain. This sample was taken from a study of control samples from healthy donors and cancer patients. Profiled with immunoSEQ multiplex PCR; TCRdb holds only in-frame clones, not every one. The sample has under 150,000 clones, over 75% seen once. The CDR3 loop spans 15 amino acids. Deletions cut 0 bases from V and 5 bases from J, with 9 bases between. Germline loops: CDR1 SGHKS, CDR2 YYEKEE (reference sequence). Sequencing used blood. The sequence derives from a man aged 55-75 years in good health. The chain links TRBV5-5 to TRBJ1-6; no definite D call. DNA for the CDR3: TGTGCCAGCAGCTTGGGGAACCAAGATAATTCACCCCTCCACTTT. This codes for CASSLGNQDNSPLHF.